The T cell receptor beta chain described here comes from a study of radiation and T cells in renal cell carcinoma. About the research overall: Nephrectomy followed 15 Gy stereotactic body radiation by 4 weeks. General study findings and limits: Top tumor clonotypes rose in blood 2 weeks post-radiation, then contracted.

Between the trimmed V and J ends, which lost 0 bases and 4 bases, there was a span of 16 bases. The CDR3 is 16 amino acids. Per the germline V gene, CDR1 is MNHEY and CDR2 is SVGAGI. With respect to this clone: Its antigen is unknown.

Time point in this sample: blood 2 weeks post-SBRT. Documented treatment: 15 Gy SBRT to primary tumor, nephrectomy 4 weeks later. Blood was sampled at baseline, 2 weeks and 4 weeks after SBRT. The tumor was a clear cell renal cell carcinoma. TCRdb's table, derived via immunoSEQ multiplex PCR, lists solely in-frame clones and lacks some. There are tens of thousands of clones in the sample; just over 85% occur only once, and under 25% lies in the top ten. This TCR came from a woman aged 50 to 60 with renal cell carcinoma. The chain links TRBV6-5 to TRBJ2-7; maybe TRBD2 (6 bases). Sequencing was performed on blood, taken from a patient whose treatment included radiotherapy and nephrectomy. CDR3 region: CASSYSLAVPSYEQYF. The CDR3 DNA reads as TGTGCCAGCAGTTACTCTTTAGCGGTCCCTTCGTACGAGCAGTACTTC.